One and the same sample provided the 24 T cell receptor beta chains below, sequenced in a study of Graves' ophthalmopathy and Graves' hyperthyroidism. The TCR beta CDR3 regions underwent amplification from RNA transcripts. The library came from an HTBI-primed first-round RT-PCR and a second-round multiplex PCR. From the multiplex PCR reads, TCRdb called clonotypes with MiXCR, one entry per CDR3 protein. The sample holds just over 600,000 distinct CDR3 sequences, 20% to 25% seen once. Sequenced: peripheral blood. These receptors came from a woman aged 18-35 years with stable Graves' hyperthyroidism. Some clones in this sample may be carry-over from other donors' samples.

Remarks on this clonotype: A read error is possible here, since a much larger clone lies one base away. The genes are TRBV6-1 and TRBJ2-5; D may be TRBD2 (5 bases). Germline V CDR1 and CDR2: MNHNS, SASEGT. V shed 2 bases and J shed 2 bases, with 9 bases lying between them. The CDR3 spans 14 residues. CDR3 nucleotides: TGTGCCAGCAGTGAACTGGACTGGCAAGAGACCCAGTACTTC. It specifies CASSELDWQETQYF.

This CDR3 reads CASSSQAGYGYTF. The CDR3 bases are TGTGCCAGCAGTTCTCAGGCGGGCTATGGCTACACCTTC. The chain is built from TRBV12-3 or TRBV12-4 and TRBJ1-2; D gene ambiguous. V was clipped by 4 bases and J by 4 bases, with 10 bases between them. The CDR3 runs to 13 residues.

This clonotype appeared a few times. The chain links TRBV20-1 to TRBJ2-4; the match to TRBD2 covers 7 bases. The CDR3 runs 14 residues. Germline CDR1 is DFQATT and CDR2 is SNEGSKA (reference sequence). V shed 1 base, J shed 9 bases, and the junction held 9 bases outside the gene matches. The CDR3 DNA sequence: TGCAGTGCTAGAGGGGGAGGGGAGATCTTCATTCAGTACTTC. Translating it yields CSARGGGEIFIQYF.

V gene TRBV12-3 or TRBV12-4 combines with J gene TRBJ1-5; TRBD1 matches 10 bases. After removal of 0 bases from V and 5 bases from J, the junction contained 7 bases not matched to a gene. The CDR3 consists of 17 residues. CDR3 sequence (DNA): TGTGCCAGCAGTTTAGCGCGACAGGGGGCGAAGGATCAGCCCCAGCATTTT. Its translation: CASSLARQGAKDQPQHF.

This clonotype was counted many times. The chain uses TRBV5-1 and TRBJ2-7; D gene unclear. The CDR3 loop spans 13 amino acids. The V and J ends lost 0 bases and 2 bases respectively, with 6 bases between them. Per the germline V gene, CDR1 is SGHRS and CDR2 is YFSETQ. As DNA, the CDR3 is TGCGCCAGCAGCTTGGCAACAACCTACGAGCAGTACTTC. Translating it yields CASSLATTYEQYF.

The genes are TRBV28 and TRBJ1-6; D perhaps matches TRBD1 (5 bases). V gave up 5 bases and J gave up 7 bases, with 15 bases separating them. CDR3 length: 15 residues. Germline assignment: CDR1 MDHEN and CDR2 SYDVKM. The CDR3 reads CASSQVGRGNSPLHF. As DNA, the CDR3 is TGTGCCAGCAGTCAGGTTGGGAGGGGCAATTCACCCCTCCACTTT. The full variable domain, rest sourced from reference TRBV28 and TRBJ1-6, is DVKVTQSSRYLVKRTGEKVFLECVQDMDHENMFWYRQDPGLGLRLIYFSYDVKMKEKGDIPEGYSVSREKKERFSLILESASTNQTSMYLCASSQVGRGNSPLHFGNGTRLTVT.

This clonotype was picked up many times. The V gene is TRBV2, the J gene TRBJ2-2; unclear D gene. The CDR3 covers 14 residues. The germline gives CDR1 SNHLY, CDR2 FYNNEI. Trimming took off 6 bases at V and 1 base at J, with 9 bases between the two ends. In DNA, the CDR3 is TGTGCCAGCAGGCCGACTCAGAACACCGGGGAGCTGTTTTTT. Encoded protein: CASRPTQNTGELFF.

This clonotype showed up many times. This chain links TRBV7-9 with TRBJ2-3; 12 positions match TRBD1. CDR1 is SEHNR, CDR2 FQNEAQ, per germline (reference sequence). The CDR3 extends over 16 amino acids. The V segment lost 5 bases and the J segment 3 bases; nucleotides outside the gene matches: 6. CDR3 sequence (DNA): TGTGCCAGCAGCCCTTGGGACAGGGGGCGAACAGATACGCAGTATTTT. As protein: CASSPWDRGRTDTQYF.

This clonotype was seen ten or more times. J is TRBJ2-3 and V is TRBV10-1, with 10 positions matching TRBD2. CDR3 length equals 16 residues. The V gene's germline CDR1 is WNHNN and CDR2 SYGVQD (reference sequence). Germline trimming cut 0 bases from V and 1 base from J; bases unmatched to any gene: 1. The DNA for the CDR3 is TGCGCCAGCAGTGAGTCCGGGACTAGCGGCACAGATACGCAGTATTTT. Protein: CASSESGTSGTDTQYF.

With respect to this clonotype: A much larger clone lies one base from this, so it may be a read error. V and J are TRBV19 and TRBJ1-2, with 7 bases lining up with TRBD1. The germline V gene has CDR1 LNHDA and CDR2 SQIVND (reference sequence). The CDR3 spans 12 residues. Here the CDR3 DNA reads TGTACCAGTAGTGAGGGACAGTGGGACTACACCTTC. It specifies CTSSEGQWDYTF.

This clonotype was seen many times. The rearrangement links TRBV11-2 to TRBJ2-7, with TRBD2 as a possible D gene (6 bases). The CDR3 length is 15 residues. Trimming cost V 2 bases and J 3 bases, with 14 bases left between them. Germline V gene lookup returns CDR1 SGHAT and CDR2 FQNNGV. CDR3 DNA sequence: TGTGCCAGCAGCTTATGGCTACTAGCAGACTACGAGCAGTACTTC. Translation gives CASSLWLLADYEQYF. The variable domain in full, completed from reference TRBV11-2 and TRBJ2-7, reads EAGVAQSPRYKIIEKRQSVAFWCNPISGHATLYWYQQILGQGPKLLIQFQNNGVVDDSQLPKDRFSAERLKGVDSTLKIQPAKLEDSAVYLCASSLWLLADYEQYFGPGTRLTVT.

The table lists this clonotype with many counts. The rearrangement uses TRBV6-2 or TRBV6-3 and TRBJ1-5; 7 bases fit TRBD1. The germline CDR1 and CDR2 sequences are MNHEY and SVGEGT. V lost 4 bases, J lost 1 base, and 7 bases stayed unmatched. The CDR3 loop spans 16 amino acids. The CDR3 DNA reads as TGTGCCAGCAGTTTCCGACAGGGCCTCAGCAATCAGCCCCAGCATTTT. Its protein is CASSFRQGLSNQPQHF.

This clonotype was seen many times. The chain couples TRBV3-1 to TRBJ2-5, with no clear D. The CDR3 has 15 amino acids. Germline V gene lookup returns CDR1 LGHDT and CDR2 YNNKEL (reference sequence). V lost 0 bases to trimming and J lost 2 bases, with 10 bases between them. The CDR3 bases are TGTGCCAGCAGCCAAGAGGGTAGGGCGCAAGAGACCCAGTACTTC. Translated: CASSQEGRAQETQYF.

This clonotype was seen many times. The CDR3 protein is CATTTQGEISNTIYF. The CDR3 nucleotides are TGTGCCACCACCACCCAGGGTGAAATAAGCAACACCATATATTTT. The gene calls are TRBV12-3 or TRBV12-4 and TRBJ1-3, with D maybe TRBD1 (5 bases). The CDR3 runs 15 residues. Trimming cost V 10 bases and J 7 bases, with 23 bases left between them.

This clonotype was observed many times. The V gene is TRBV7-2, the J gene TRBJ1-5; D perhaps matches TRBD1 (5 bases). Trimming shortened V by 2 bases and J by 3 bases, and 8 bases separated the two germline ends. This CDR3 region has 14 residues. CDR1 is SGHTA, CDR2 FQGNSA, per germline. The CDR3 sequence: CASSLRGNNQPQHF. CDR3 DNA: TGTGCCAGCAGCTTAAGGGGAAACAATCAGCCCCAGCATTTT.

J is TRBJ1-5 and V is TRBV7-8; TRBD1 might be the D (5 bases). Germline values: CDR1 SGHVS, CDR2 FQNEAQ. V was shortened by 5 bases and J by 0 bases, with 17 bases between the two germline ends. This CDR3 comprises 17 residues. The CDR3 region is CASSPRDGRYSNQPQHF. CDR3 nucleotide sequence: TGTGCCAGCAGCCCGAGGGACGGCCGATATAGCAATCAGCCCCAGCATTTT. Looking up the rest from reference TRBV7-8 and TRBJ1-5 gives the full variable domain: GAGVSQSPRYKVAKRGQDVALRCDPISGHVSLFWYQQALGQGPEFLTYFQNEAQLDKSGLPSDRFFAERPEGSVSTLKIQRTQQEDSAVYLCASSPRDGRYSNQPQHFGDGTRLSIL.

This clonotype was detected many times. This chain uses TRBV29-1 with TRBJ1-1; D unresolved. CDR3 length equals 15 residues. Per germline, CDR1 SQVTM and CDR2 ANQGSEA. V dropped 2 bases and J dropped 1 base, with 14 bases sitting between them. The CDR3 is CSVEKSGNTNTEAFF. The CDR3 DNA follows: TGCAGCGTTGAAAAAAGCGGTAACACGAACACTGAAGCTTTCTTT.

This clonotype appeared a few times. A read error is possible here, since a much larger clone lies one base away. The V and J genes are TRBV12-5 and TRBJ1-1; D is perhaps TRBD1 (6 bases). This CDR3 contains 13 residues. Germline assignment: CDR1 LGHNT and CDR2 FRNRAP. In nucleotides, the CDR3 is TGTGCTAGTCAGAGGACGGGGGGCACTGAAGCTTGCTTT. It codes for CASQRTGGTEACF.

This clonotype was detected many times. The rearrangement uses TRBV9 and TRBJ1-6; maybe TRBD1 (5 bases). Deletions cut 3 bases from V and 10 bases from J, with 17 bases between. The germline CDR1 and CDR2 sequences are SGDLS and YYNGEE. The CDR3 covers 15 residues. In nucleotides, the CDR3 is TGTGCCAGCAGCGGACAGCCGGGGCTTGGGTCACCCCTCCACTTT. Translated, it gives CASSGQPGLGSPLHF.

This clonotype was picked up many times. A single base separates this from a much larger clone, so it may be a read error. The chain is built from TRBV27 and TRBJ1-1; tentative D call: TRBD1 (5 bases). The CDR3 is 14 residues long. With 1 base removed from V and 1 base from J, the gap between germline ends came to 7 bases. Germline assignment: CDR1 MNHEY and CDR2 SMNVEV (reference sequence). CDR3 loop: CASSLLGENTEAFF. CDR3 coding DNA: TGTGCCAGCAGTTTATTAGGGGAGAACACTGAAGCTTTCTTT.

This clonotype was recorded many times. The genes are TRBV6-1 and TRBJ2-7; D is unclear. Germline CDR1 reads MNHNS; CDR2 reads SASEGT. Trimming cost V 6 bases and J 0 bases, with 9 bases left between them. The CDR3 is 13 residues long. This CDR3 reads CASRDRSSYEQYF. The CDR3 nucleotides are TGTGCCAGCAGGGACCGTTCCTCCTACGAGCAGTACTTC.

The V gene is TRBV27, the J gene TRBJ1-2; 9 bases line up with TRBD1. CDR3 length equals 14 residues. With 3 bases clipped from V and 14 bases from J, the junction kept 13 bases outside the gene matches. Germline lookup yields CDR1 MNHEY and CDR2 SMNVEV (reference sequence). The DNA for the CDR3 is TGTGCCAGCAGTTTCACGGGACAGGGAGGGGGCAGGACCTTC. Protein product: CASSFTGQGGGRTF.

This clonotype appeared once. The chain is built from TRBV6-2 or TRBV6-3 and TRBJ1-1, with a weak D call TRBD1 (6 bases). Germline CDR1 reads MNHEY; CDR2 reads SVGEGT. Trimming cost V 4 bases and J 3 bases, with 18 bases left between them. CDR3 size: 16 residues. In nucleotides, the CDR3 is TGTGCCAGCAGTTTAAGGGACAACCCATGGGACACTGAAGCTTTCTTT. It translates to CASSLRDNPWDTEAFF.

This clonotype was seen at least ten times. The chain joins TRBV20-1 to TRBJ1-5; weak D call: TRBD1 (6 bases). The length of the CDR3 is 20 residues. Germline V CDR1 and CDR2: DFQATT, SNEGSKA (reference sequence). V shed 0 bases and J shed 6 bases, with 30 bases lying between them. Written as DNA, the CDR3 is TGCAGTGCTAGAGAGTGGGGCAGTCTTTTTGGGGGCCGAGCGTTTCAGCCCCAGCATTTT. Its translation: CSAREWGSLFGGRAFQPQHF.